What follows is one T cell receptor beta chain and its context. The antigen is unknown. These data originate in a study of T cell clones after liver transplantation. Study as a whole: A pre-transplant mixed lymphocyte reaction with TCRbeta sequencing defined graft-donor-reactive clones followed in post-transplant blood.

V lost 0 bases, J lost 4 bases, and 12 bases lay in between. Germline V gene sequence: CDR1 LGHNA, CDR2 YSLEER. This CDR3 is 15 amino acids long. Data came from immunoSEQ multiplex PCR; TCRdb stores just in-frame clones and leaves some out. The sample holds 15,000 to 20,000 clones, around 80% seen once. Study-wide results and caveats: The donor-reactive repertoire was only partly measurable in two subjects, lacking donor cells.

The source is a human patient who received a liver transplant. The graft donor may have given rise to some T cells. Sequencing was performed on CD8+ T cells from blood, taken around 50 months after liver transplant. V usage is TRBV4-3 and J usage is TRBJ1-1, with D tentatively TRBD1 (6 bases). DNA of the CDR3: TGCGCCAGCAGCCAAGACGGGGGCGCAGGCACTGAAGCTTTCTTT. Its protein is CASSQDGGAGTEAFF.